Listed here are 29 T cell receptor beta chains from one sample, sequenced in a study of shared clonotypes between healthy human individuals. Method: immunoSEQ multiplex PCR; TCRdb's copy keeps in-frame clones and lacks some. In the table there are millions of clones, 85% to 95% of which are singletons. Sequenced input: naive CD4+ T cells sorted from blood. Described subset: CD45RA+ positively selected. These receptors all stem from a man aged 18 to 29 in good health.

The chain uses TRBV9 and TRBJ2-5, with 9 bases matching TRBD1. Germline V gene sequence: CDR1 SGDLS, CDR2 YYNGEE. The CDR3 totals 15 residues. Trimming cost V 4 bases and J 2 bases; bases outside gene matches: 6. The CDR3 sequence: CASSPRDRVQETQYF. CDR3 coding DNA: TGTGCCAGCAGCCCCCGGGACAGGGTTCAAGAGACCCAGTACTTC.

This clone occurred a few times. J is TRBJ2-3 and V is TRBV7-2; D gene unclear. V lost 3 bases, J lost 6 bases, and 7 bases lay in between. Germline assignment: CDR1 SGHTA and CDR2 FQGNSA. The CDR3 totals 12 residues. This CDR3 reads CASSFREDTQYF. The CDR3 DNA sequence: TGTGCCAGCAGCTTCCGTGAGGATACGCAGTATTTT.

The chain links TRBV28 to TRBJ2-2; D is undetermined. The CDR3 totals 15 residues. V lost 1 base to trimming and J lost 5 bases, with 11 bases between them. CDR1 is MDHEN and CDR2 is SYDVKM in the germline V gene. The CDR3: CASSLLPYGTGELFF. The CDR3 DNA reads TGTGCCAGCAGTTTATTGCCGTACGGGACCGGGGAGCTGTTTTTT.

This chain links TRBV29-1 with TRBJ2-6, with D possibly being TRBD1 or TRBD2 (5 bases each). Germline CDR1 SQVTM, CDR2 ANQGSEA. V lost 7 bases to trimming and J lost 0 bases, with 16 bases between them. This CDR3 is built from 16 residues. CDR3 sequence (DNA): TGCAGCGCCCGACCCGGGACGGACTCTGGGGCCAACGTCCTGACTTTC. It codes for CSARPGTDSGANVLTF.

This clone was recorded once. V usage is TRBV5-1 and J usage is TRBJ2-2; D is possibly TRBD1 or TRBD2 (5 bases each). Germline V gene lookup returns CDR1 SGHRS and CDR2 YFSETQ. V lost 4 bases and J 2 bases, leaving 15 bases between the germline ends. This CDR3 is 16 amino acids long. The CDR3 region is CASSRDGTVNTGELFF. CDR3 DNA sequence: TGCGCCAGCAGCCGAGACGGGACGGTCAACACCGGGGAGCTGTTTTTT.

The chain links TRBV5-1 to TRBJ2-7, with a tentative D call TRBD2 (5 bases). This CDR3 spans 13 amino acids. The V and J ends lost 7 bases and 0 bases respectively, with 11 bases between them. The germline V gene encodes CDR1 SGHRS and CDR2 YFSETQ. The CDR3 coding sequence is TGCGCCAGCGCCCAGCGGAGCTCCTACGAGCAGTACTTC. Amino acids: CASAQRSSYEQYF.

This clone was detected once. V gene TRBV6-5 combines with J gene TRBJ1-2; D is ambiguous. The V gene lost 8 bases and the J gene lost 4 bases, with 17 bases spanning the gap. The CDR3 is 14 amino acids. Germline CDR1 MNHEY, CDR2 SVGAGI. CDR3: CASYPEGSSYGYTF. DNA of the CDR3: TGTGCCAGCTATCCCGAGGGCTCGTCCTATGGCTACACCTTC.

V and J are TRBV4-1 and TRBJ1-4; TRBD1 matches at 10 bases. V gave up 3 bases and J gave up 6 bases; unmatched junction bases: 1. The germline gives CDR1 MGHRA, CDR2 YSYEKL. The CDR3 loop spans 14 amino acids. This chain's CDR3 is CASSQTGGDEKLFF. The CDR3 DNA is TGCGCCAGCAGCCAGACAGGGGGCGATGAAAAACTGTTTTTT.

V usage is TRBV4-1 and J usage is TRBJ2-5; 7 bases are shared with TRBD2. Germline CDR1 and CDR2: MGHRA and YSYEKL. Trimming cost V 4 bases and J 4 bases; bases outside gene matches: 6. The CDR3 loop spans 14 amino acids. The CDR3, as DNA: TGCGCCAGCAGCCTAGCGGGCCTAGGAGAGACCCAGTACTTC. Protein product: CASSLAGLGETQYF.

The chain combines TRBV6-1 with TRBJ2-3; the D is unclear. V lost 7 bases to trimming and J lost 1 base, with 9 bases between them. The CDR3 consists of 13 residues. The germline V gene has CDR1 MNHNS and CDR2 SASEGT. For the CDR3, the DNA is TGTGCCAGCACCCGGACGGGCACAGATACGCAGTATTTT. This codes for CASTRTGTDTQYF.

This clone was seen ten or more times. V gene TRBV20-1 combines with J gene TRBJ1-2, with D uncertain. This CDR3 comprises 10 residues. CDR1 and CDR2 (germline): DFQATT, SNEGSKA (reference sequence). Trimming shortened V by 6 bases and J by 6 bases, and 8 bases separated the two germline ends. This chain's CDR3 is CSASVDGYTF. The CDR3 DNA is TGCAGTGCGTCCGTAGATGGCTACACCTTC.

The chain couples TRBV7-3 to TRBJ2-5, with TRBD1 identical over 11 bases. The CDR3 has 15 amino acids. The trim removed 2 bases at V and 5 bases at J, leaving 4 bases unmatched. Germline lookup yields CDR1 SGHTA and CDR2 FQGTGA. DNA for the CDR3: TGTGCCAGCAGCTTAGGGACAGGGGGTACGGAGACCCAGTACTTC. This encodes CASSLGTGGTETQYF.

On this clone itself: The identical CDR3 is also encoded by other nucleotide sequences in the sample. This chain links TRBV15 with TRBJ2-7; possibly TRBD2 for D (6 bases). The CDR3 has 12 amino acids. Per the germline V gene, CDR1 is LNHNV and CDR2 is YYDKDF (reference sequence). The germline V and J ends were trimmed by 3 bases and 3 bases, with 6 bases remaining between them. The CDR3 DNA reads TGTGCCACCAGCAGGGGAGGCTACGAGCAGTACTTC. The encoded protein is CATSRGGYEQYF.

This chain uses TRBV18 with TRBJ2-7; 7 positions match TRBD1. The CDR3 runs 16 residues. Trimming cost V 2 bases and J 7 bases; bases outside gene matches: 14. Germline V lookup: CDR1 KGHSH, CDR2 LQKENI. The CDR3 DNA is TGTGCCAGCTCACCAGCGGTAGACAGGGTCCGCTTGGAGCAGTACTTC. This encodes CASSPAVDRVRLEQYF.

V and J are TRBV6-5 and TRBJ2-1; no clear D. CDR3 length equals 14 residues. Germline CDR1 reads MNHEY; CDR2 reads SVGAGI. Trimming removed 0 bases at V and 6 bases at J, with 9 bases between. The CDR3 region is CASSYSGKSNEQFF. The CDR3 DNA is TGTGCCAGCAGTTACTCTGGAAAATCCAATGAGCAGTTCTTC.

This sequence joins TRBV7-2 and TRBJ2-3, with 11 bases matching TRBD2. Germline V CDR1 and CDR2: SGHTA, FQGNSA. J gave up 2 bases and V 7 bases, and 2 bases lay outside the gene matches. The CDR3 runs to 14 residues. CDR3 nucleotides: TGTGCCAGCAAACTAGCGGGAGTCACAGATACGCAGTATTTT. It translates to CASKLAGVTDTQYF. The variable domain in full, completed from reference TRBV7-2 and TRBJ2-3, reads GAGVSQSPSNKVTEKGKDVELRCDPISGHTALYWYRQSLGQGLEFLIYFQGNSAPDKSGLPSDRFSAERTGGSVSTLTIQRTQQEDSAVYLCASKLAGVTDTQYFGPGTRLTVL.

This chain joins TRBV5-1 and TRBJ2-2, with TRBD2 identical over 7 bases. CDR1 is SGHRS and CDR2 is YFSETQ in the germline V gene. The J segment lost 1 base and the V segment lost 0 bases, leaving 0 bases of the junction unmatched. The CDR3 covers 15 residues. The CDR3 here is CASSLERGNTGELFF. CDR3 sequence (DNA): TGCGCCAGCAGCTTGGAGCGGGGGAACACCGGGGAGCTGTTTTTT.

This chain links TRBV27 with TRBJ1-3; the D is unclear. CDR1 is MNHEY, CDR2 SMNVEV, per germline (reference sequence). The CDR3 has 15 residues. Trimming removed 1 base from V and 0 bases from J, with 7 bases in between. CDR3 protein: CASSLYGASGNTIYF. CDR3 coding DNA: TGTGCCAGCAGTTTATATGGAGCCTCTGGAAACACCATATATTTT.

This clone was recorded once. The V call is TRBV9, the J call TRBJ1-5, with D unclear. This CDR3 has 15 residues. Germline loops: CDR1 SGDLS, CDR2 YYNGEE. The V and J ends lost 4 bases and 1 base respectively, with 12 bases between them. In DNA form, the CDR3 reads TGTGCCAGCAGCCTAGGCTTACAGAGCAATCAGCCCCAGCATTTT. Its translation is CASSLGLQSNQPQHF.

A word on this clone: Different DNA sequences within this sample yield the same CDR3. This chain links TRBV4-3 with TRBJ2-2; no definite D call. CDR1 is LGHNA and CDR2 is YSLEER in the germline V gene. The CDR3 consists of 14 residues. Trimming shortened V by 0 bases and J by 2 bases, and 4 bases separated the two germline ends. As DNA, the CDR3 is TGCGCCAGCAGCCAAGATGTTAACACCGGGGAGCTGTTTTTT. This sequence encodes CASSQDVNTGELFF.

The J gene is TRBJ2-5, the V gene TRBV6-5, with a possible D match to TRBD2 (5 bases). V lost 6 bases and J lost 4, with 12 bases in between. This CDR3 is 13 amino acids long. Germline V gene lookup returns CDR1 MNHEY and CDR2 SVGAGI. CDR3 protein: CASSRGNGETQYF. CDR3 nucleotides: TGTGCCAGCAGCCGAGGGAATGGAGAGACCCAGTACTTC.

The CDR3 DNA reads as TGTGCCAGCAAAAGGGGTCACGGCTACACCTTC. Amino acid sequence: CASKRGHGYTF. The J gene is TRBJ1-2, the V gene TRBV6-5, with D perhaps TRBD1 (5 bases). CDR3 size: 11 residues. Deletions cut 7 bases from V and 8 bases from J, with 11 bases between. Germline loops: CDR1 MNHEY, CDR2 SVGAGI.

The CDR3 DNA reads TGTGCCAGCAGTTACTCTAGGACAGGGGGAAGTTACGAGCAGTACTTC. This encodes CASSYSRTGGSYEQYF. The gene calls are TRBV6-6 and TRBJ2-7; 10 bases align to TRBD1. Germline CDR1 reads MNHNY; CDR2 reads SVGAGI (reference sequence). The CDR3 is 16 amino acids. V was clipped by 0 bases and J by 4 bases; unmatched bases: 6.

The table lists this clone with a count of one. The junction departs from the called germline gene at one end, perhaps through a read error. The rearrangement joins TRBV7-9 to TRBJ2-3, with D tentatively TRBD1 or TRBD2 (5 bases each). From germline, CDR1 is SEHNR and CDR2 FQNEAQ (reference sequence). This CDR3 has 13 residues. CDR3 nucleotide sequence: TGTGCCAGCAGTTCGGATAGCGCGACAGTCCCCCATTTT. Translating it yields CASSSDSATVPHF.

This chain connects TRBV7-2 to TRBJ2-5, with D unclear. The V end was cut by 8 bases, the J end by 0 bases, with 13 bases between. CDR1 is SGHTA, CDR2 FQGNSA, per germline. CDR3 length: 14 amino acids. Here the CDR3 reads CASRVRSHQETQYF. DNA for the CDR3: TGTGCCAGCCGGGTGCGGAGCCACCAAGAGACCCAGTACTTC.

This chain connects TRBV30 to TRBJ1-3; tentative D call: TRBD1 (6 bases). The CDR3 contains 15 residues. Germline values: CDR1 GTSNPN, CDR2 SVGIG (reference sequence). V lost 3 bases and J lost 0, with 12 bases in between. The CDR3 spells CAWRNRVRSGNTIYF. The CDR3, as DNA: TGTGCCTGGAGGAACAGGGTCCGCTCTGGAAACACCATATATTTT.

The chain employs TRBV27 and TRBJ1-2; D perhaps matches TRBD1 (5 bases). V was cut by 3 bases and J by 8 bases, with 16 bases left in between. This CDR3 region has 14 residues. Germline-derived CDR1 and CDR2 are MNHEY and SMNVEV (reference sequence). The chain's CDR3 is CASSFGGTPRGYTF. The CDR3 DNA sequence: TGTGCCAGCAGTTTCGGGGGTACTCCTCGCGGCTACACCTTC.

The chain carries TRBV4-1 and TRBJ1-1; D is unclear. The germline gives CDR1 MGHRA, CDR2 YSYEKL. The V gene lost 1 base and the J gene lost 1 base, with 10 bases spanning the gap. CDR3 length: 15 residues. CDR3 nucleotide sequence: TGCGCCAGCAGCCAAGTTAGTCCATGGAACACTGAAGCTTTCTTT. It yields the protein CASSQVSPWNTEAFF.

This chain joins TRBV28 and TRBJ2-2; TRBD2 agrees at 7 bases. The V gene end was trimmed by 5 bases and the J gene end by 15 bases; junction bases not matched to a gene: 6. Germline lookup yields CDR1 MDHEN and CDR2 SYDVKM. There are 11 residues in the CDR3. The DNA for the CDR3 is TGTGCCAGCAGTAATGCAGGGAGGGTGTTTTTT. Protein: CASSNAGRVFF.